This TCR beta chain originates from a study of Ad26.COV2.S vaccination and SARS-CoV-2 variants. Looked up from germline, CDR1 is MGHRA and CDR2 is YSYEKL. This CDR3 has 15 residues. The V and J ends lost 4 bases and 7 bases, in that order; junction bases with no gene match: 4. The treatment here: 15 to 20 received Ad26.COV2.S at low or high dose, single or two shots; roughly five received placebo; per-sample allocation not given. Repertoires come from day 63 after the first vaccine or placebo injection. Sequenced by immunoSEQ multiplex PCR; TCRdb stores in-frame clones only, minus some. The sample holds roughly 380,000 clones, 88% seen once. In this sample, this clone turned up a few times.

The chain combines TRBV4-1 with TRBJ1-6, with TRBD1 identical over 10 bases. The sequence was collected from a person between 18 and 65 years old who received the Ad26.COV2.S COVID-19 vaccine or a placebo. The specimen was peripheral blood, collected in a trial of Ad26.COV2.S vaccine versus placebo. CDR3 bases: TGCGCCAGCAGCCCGATGACAGGGGGCAATTCACCCCTCCACTTT. Translated: CASSPMTGGNSPLHF.